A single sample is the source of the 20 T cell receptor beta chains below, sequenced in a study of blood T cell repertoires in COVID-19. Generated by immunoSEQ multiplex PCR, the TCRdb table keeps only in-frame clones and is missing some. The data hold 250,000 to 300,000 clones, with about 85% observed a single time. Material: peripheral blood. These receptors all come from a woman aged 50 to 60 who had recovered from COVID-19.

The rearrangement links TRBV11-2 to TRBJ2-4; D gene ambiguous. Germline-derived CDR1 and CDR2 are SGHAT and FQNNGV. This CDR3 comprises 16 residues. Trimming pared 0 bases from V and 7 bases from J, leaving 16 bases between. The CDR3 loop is CASSLDFTELANIQYF. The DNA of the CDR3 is TGTGCCAGCAGCTTAGATTTTACCGAGCTTGCGAACATTCAGTACTTC.

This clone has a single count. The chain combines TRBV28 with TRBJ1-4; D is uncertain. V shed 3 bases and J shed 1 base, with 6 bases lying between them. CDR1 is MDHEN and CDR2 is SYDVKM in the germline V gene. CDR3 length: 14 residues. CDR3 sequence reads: CASSFGITNEKLFF. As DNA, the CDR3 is TGTGCCAGCAGTTTCGGGATAACTAATGAAAAACTGTTTTTT.

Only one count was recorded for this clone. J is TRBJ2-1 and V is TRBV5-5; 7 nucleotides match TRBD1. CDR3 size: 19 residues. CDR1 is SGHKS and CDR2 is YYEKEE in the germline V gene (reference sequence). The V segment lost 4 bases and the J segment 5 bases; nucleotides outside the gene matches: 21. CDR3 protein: CASSDGATGVRRNHNEQFF. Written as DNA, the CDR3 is TGTGCCAGCAGCGATGGAGCCACAGGGGTTCGTCGCAACCACAATGAGCAGTTCTTC. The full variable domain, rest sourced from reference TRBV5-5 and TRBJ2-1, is DAGVTQSPTHLIKTRGQQVTLRCSPISGHKSVSWYQQVLGQGPQFIFQYYEKEERGRGNFPDRFSARQFPNYSSELNVNALLLGDSALYLCASSDGATGVRRNHNEQFFGPGTRLTVL.

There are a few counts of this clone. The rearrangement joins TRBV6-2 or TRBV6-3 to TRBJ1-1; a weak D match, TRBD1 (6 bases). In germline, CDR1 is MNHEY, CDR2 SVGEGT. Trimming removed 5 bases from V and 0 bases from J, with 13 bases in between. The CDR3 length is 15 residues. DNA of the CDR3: TGTGCCAGCAGTCGCCGGACAGAGATGAACACTGAAGCTTTCTTT. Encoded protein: CASSRRTEMNTEAFF.

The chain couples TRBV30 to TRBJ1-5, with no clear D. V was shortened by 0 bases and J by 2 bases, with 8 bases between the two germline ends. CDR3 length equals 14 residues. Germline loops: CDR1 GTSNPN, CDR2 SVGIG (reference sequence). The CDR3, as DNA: TGTGCCTGGAGTGTTCGACGGGGCAATCAGCCCCAGCATTTT. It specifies CAWSVRRGNQPQHF.

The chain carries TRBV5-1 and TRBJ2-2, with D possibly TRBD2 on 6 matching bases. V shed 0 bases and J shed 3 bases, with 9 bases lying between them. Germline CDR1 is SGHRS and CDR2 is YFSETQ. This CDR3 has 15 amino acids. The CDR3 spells CASSLGLVDTGELFF. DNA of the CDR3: TGCGCCAGCAGCTTGGGACTAGTCGACACCGGGGAGCTGTTTTTT.

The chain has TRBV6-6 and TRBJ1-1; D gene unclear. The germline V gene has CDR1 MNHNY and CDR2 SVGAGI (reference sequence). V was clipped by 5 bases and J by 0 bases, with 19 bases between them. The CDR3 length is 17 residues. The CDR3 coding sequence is TGTGCCAGCAGTCACCACGTAGTGGGAGCGATGAACACTGAAGCTTTCTTT. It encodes CASSHHVVGAMNTEAFF.

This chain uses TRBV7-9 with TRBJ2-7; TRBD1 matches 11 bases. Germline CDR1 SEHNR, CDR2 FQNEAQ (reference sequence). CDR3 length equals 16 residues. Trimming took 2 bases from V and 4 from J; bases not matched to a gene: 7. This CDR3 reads CASSLSGGTGGYEQYF. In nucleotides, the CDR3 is TGTGCCAGCAGCTTATCTGGCGGGACAGGGGGTTACGAGCAGTACTTC.

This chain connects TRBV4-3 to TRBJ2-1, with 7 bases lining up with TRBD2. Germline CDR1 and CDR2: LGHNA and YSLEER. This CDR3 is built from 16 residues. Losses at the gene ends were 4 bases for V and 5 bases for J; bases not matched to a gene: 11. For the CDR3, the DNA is TGCGCCAGCAGCCGTCGGATGGGTGGGAGGGACAATGAGCAGTTCTTC. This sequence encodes CASSRRMGGRDNEQFF.

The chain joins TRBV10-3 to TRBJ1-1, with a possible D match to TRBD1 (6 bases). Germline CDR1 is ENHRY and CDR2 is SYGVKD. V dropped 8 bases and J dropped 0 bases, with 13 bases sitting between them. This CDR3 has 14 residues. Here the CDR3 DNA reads TGTGCCATCCGATGGACAGATATGAACACTGAAGCTTTCTTT. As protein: CAIRWTDMNTEAFF.

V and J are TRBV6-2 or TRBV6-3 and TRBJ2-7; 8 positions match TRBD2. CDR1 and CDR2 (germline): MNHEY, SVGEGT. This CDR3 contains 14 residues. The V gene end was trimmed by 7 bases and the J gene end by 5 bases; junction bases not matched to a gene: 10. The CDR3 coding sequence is TGTGCCAGCACCCCCCGACGGGGGGGCGACGAGCAGTACTTC. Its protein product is CASTPRRGGDEQYF.

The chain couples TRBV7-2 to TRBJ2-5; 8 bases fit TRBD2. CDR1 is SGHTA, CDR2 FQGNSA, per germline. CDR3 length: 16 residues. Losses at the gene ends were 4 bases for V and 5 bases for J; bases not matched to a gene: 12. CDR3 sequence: CASSSYGTRNEETQYF. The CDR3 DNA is TGTGCCAGCAGCTCCTACGGGACTAGGAACGAGGAGACCCAGTACTTC.

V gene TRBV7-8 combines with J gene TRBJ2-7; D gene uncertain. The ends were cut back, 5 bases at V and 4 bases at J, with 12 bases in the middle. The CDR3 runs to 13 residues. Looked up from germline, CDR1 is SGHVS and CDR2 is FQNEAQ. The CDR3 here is CASSLARWYEQYF. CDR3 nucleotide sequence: TGTGCCAGCAGCCTCGCTCGGTGGTACGAGCAGTACTTC.

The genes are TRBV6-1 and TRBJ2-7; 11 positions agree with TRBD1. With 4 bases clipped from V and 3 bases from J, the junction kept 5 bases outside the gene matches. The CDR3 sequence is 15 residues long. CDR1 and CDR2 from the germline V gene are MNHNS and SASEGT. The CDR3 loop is CASSARDRGDYEQYF. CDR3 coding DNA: TGTGCCAGCAGTGCCCGGGACAGGGGGGACTACGAGCAGTACTTC.

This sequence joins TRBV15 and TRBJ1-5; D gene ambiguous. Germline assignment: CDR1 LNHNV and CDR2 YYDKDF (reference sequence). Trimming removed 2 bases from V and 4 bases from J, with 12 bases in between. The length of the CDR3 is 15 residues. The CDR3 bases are TGTGCCACCAGCAGACCACAGCGGACTAATCAGCCCCAGCATTTT. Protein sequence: CATSRPQRTNQPQHF.

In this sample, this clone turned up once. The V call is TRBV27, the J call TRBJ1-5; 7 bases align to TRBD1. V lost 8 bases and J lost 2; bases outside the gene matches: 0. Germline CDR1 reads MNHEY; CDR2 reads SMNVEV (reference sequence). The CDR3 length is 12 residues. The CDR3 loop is CASGQGNQPQHF. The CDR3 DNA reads TGTGCCAGCGGACAGGGCAATCAGCCCCAGCATTTT.

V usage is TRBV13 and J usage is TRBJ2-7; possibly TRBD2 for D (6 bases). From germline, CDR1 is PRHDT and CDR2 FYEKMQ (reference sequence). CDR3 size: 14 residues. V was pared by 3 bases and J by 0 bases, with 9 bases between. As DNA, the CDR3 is TGTGCCAGCAGCTTCGAAGCGGGCTCCTACGAGCAGTACTTC. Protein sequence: CASSFEAGSYEQYF.

The DNA of the CDR3 is TGTGCCAGCAGCCAAGACAGGGACCTAGAAGCTTTCTTT. Its translation: CASSQDRDLEAFF. This chain joins TRBV6-5 and TRBJ1-1; 7 nucleotides match TRBD1. Trimming at V came to 6 bases and at J to 8 bases, leaving 9 bases not matched to a gene. The length of the CDR3 is 13 residues. CDR1 MNHEY and CDR2 SVGAGI come from the germline V gene.

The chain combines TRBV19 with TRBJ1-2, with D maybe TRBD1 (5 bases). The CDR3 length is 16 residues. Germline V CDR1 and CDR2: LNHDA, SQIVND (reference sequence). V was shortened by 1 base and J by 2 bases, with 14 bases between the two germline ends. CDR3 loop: CASSIVTASQNYGYTF. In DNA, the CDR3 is TGTGCCAGTAGTATAGTGACAGCCTCGCAGAACTATGGCTACACCTTC.

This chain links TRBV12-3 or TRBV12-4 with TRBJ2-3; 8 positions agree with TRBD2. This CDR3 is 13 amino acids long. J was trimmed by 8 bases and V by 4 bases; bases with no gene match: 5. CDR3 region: CASSSRTSFTQYF. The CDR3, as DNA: TGTGCCAGCAGTTCCCGGACTAGCTTTACGCAGTATTTT.